The next 24 T cell receptor beta chains were all read from a single sample in a study of long-term antiretroviral therapy in people with HIV. Version v3.0 of the immunoSEQ assay ran at survey level. TCRdb's table, derived via immunoSEQ multiplex PCR, lists solely in-frame clones and lacks some. The sample comprises around 20,000 clones, roughly four fifths of which are singletons, and under 7.5% rests with the top ten. The sequenced sample was unsorted PBMCs, obtained 2.2 years after starting antiretroviral therapy. Receptor source: a middle-aged man with HIV.

Comments on this clone: A read error may account for a junction end that differs from germline. V and J are TRBV6-1 and TRBJ2-5; D uncertain. Germline V gives CDR1 MNHNS, CDR2 SASEGT. The CDR3 is 14 amino acids. Here the CDR3 reads CASTPGSDKDTQYF. The CDR3 DNA reads as TGTGCCAGCACCCCGGGTAGTGATAAAGATACCCAGTACTTC.

This clone was seen only a few times. V gene TRBV6-6 combines with J gene TRBJ2-7; a weak D match, TRBD2 (5 bases). Per the germline V gene, CDR1 is MNHNY and CDR2 is SVGAGI (reference sequence). There are 14 residues in the CDR3. Trimming stripped 9 bases from V and 1 base from J, with 16 bases between. DNA for the CDR3: TGTGCCAGTTGTCCCCTCAGCGGTTCCTACGAGCAGTACTTC. Translating it yields CASCPLSGSYEQYF.

The chain recombines TRBV7-9 with TRBJ1-6; D is uncertain. This CDR3 contains 13 residues. Looked up from germline, CDR1 is SEHNR and CDR2 is FQNEAQ (reference sequence). V shed 5 bases and J shed 7 bases, with 9 bases lying between them. DNA for the CDR3: TGTGCCAGCAGCATTACGGCAAATTCACCCCTCCACTTT. Its protein is CASSITANSPLHF.

The V and J genes are TRBV10-1 and TRBJ2-7; D not resolved. Trimming shortened V by 8 bases and J by 7 bases, and 9 bases separated the two germline ends. The length of the CDR3 is 10 residues. Germline V CDR1 and CDR2: WNHNN, SYGVQD (reference sequence). The chain's CDR3 is CASYPREQYF. CDR3 bases: TGCGCCAGCTACCCTAGGGAGCAGTACTTC.

The chain combines TRBV2 with TRBJ1-5, with a possible D match to TRBD1 (5 bases). CDR3 length equals 13 residues. The germline V gene has CDR1 SNHLY and CDR2 FYNNEI. Trimming took 6 bases from V and 2 from J, leaving 8 bases between them. The CDR3 loop reads CASSREGNQPQHF. The CDR3 region has the DNA TGTGCCAGCAGCAGGGAAGGCAATCAGCCCCAGCATTTT.

The rearrangement joins TRBV9 to TRBJ1-5; D gene unclear. CDR1 is SGDLS and CDR2 is YYNGEE in the germline V gene. V was pared by 0 bases and J by 5 bases, with 6 bases between. The CDR3 spans 13 residues. CDR3 residues: CASSVAPYQPQHF. The CDR3 DNA reads as TGTGCCAGCAGCGTAGCCCCTTATCAGCCCCAGCATTTT.

V is TRBV19 and J is TRBJ1-1; D possibly corresponds to TRBD1 (5 bases). This CDR3 region has 15 residues. Germline-derived CDR1 and CDR2 are LNHDA and SQIVND (reference sequence). Trimming took off 7 bases at V and 4 bases at J, with 19 bases between the two ends. The DNA for the CDR3 is TGTGCCAGTATTCTGGTGGGGCTGGGCGGCACTGAAGCTTTCTTT. As protein: CASILVGLGGTEAFF.

The chain links TRBV6-5 to TRBJ2-3, with D possibly TRBD1 on 7 matching bases. Trimming stripped 8 bases from V and 4 bases from J, with 10 bases between. CDR3 length: 12 residues. CDR1 MNHEY and CDR2 SVGAGI come from the germline V gene. CDR3 protein: CASQGGSDTQYF. The CDR3 DNA reads as TGTGCCAGCCAGGGGGGCTCAGATACGCAGTATTTT.

The chain combines TRBV27 with TRBJ2-7; weak D call: TRBD2 (5 bases). Germline assignment: CDR1 MNHEY and CDR2 SMNVEV (reference sequence). Trimming removed 2 bases at V and 5 bases at J, with 16 bases between. The CDR3 is 15 residues long. The CDR3 DNA is TGTGCCAGCAGTTTAGTATACGAGGGAATGGACGAGCAGTACTTC. Its protein is CASSLVYEGMDEQYF.

This chain links TRBV5-6 with TRBJ2-5; 11 positions match TRBD1. Looked up from germline, CDR1 is SGHDT and CDR2 is YYEEEE. CDR3 length equals 15 residues. The V segment lost 3 bases and the J segment 9 bases; nucleotides outside the gene matches: 10. The CDR3 loop is CASSYGTGGIKAQYF. In nucleotides, the CDR3 is TGTGCCAGCAGCTACGGGACAGGGGGTATAAAGGCCCAGTACTTC.

The rearrangement uses TRBV19 and TRBJ2-3; TRBD1 matches at 10 bases. Germline V gene sequence: CDR1 LNHDA, CDR2 SQIVND (reference sequence). V was pared by 8 bases and J by 3 bases, with 2 bases of the junction left unmatched. The CDR3 covers 13 residues. The CDR3 protein is CASGDRGTDTQYF. The CDR3 nucleotides are TGTGCCAGTGGGGACAGGGGAACAGATACGCAGTATTTT.

Here the CDR3 DNA reads TGTGCCAGCAGCTGGCGTTTGGCCAATGAGCAGTTCTTC. Protein product: CASSWRLANEQFF. The V and J genes are TRBV5-8 and TRBJ2-1, with no clear D. This CDR3 contains 13 residues. Germline V CDR1 and CDR2: SGHTS, YDEGEE. V was clipped by 3 bases and J by 6 bases, with 10 bases between them.

This clone is a singleton in its sample. The genes are TRBV28 and TRBJ1-6; 8 bases align to TRBD1. Germline-derived CDR1 and CDR2 are MDHEN and SYDVKM. The V gene end was trimmed by 5 bases and the J gene end by 10 bases; junction bases not matched to a gene: 13. This CDR3 is built from 16 residues. CDR3 sequence (DNA): TGTGCCAGCAGTCCCCAGGGGGCAGGGGGCAGATCACCCCTCCACTTT. Amino acid sequence: CASSPQGAGGRSPLHF.

The V gene is TRBV28, the J gene TRBJ2-3; D is undetermined. This CDR3 spans 12 amino acids. Germline CDR1 reads MDHEN; CDR2 reads SYDVKM. The ends were cut back, 8 bases at V and 6 bases at J, with 12 bases in the middle. The CDR3 sequence: CASGLSTDTQYF. In nucleotides, the CDR3 is TGTGCCAGCGGGCTCTCAACGGATACGCAGTATTTT.

This clone has only one observation. The chain carries TRBV7-3 and TRBJ2-1; D uncertain. This CDR3 spans 14 amino acids. The germline gives CDR1 SGHTA, CDR2 FQGTGA. Between the trimmed V and J ends, which lost 5 bases and 6 bases, there was a span of 14 bases. The CDR3 loop is CASSPIRGGNEQFF. The CDR3, as DNA: TGTGCCAGCAGCCCAATCCGTGGCGGCAATGAGCAGTTCTTC.

This chain connects TRBV19 to TRBJ1-2, with 8 bases matching TRBD1. The CDR3 runs to 16 residues. Germline assignment: CDR1 LNHDA and CDR2 SQIVND (reference sequence). Trimming removed 3 bases from V and 4 bases from J; junction bases left unmatched: 10. DNA for the CDR3: TGTGCCAGTAGTATTTTTGGACAGGGCTGGAGCTATGGCTACACCTTC. It specifies CASSIFGQGWSYGYTF. Variable domain in full (rest from reference TRBV19 and TRBJ1-2): DGGITQSPKYLFRKEGQNVTLSCEQNLNHDAMYWYRQDPGQGLRLIYYSQIVNDFQKGDIAEGYSVSREKKESFPLTVTSAQKNPTAFYLCASSIFGQGWSYGYTFGSGTRLTVV.

In DNA form, the CDR3 reads TGTGCCAGCAGCCCGAGGGCGGGGGGCCCAACAGATACGCAGTATTTT. Protein product: CASSPRAGGPTDTQYF. The V call is TRBV7-6, the J call TRBJ2-3; TRBD2 matches 8 bases. The CDR3 contains 16 residues. V lost 5 bases, J lost 3 bases, and 10 bases stayed unmatched. Germline CDR1 and CDR2: SGHVS and FNYEAQ.

The genes are TRBV7-2 and TRBJ2-7, with D perhaps being TRBD1 or TRBD2 (6 bases each). The CDR3 is made up of 15 amino acids. V was pared by 2 bases and J by 3 bases, with 14 bases between. Per germline, CDR1 SGHTA and CDR2 FQGNSA. CDR3 amino acids: CASSLKGGVGYEQYF. The CDR3 bases are TGTGCCAGCAGCTTAAAGGGGGGAGTTGGCTACGAGCAGTACTTC.

The gene calls are TRBV27 and TRBJ2-7, with 8 bases fitting TRBD1. Germline values: CDR1 MNHEY, CDR2 SMNVEV (reference sequence). This CDR3 is built from 14 residues. V dropped 7 bases and J dropped 2; count of bases not matched to a gene: 7. CDR3 sequence reads: CASKYGTGPYEQYF. CDR3 coding DNA: TGTGCCAGCAAATACGGGACAGGCCCCTACGAGCAGTACTTC.

The chain employs TRBV11-2 and TRBJ2-3, with D maybe TRBD2 (6 bases). Trimming took off 1 base at V and 6 bases at J, with 14 bases between the two ends. From germline, CDR1 is SGHAT and CDR2 FQNNGV. The length of the CDR3 is 15 residues. In nucleotides, the CDR3 is TGTGCCAGCAGCTTAGCCGGGGGTCCGGGGGATACGCAGTATTTT. This translates into CASSLAGGPGDTQYF.

This clone was found a few times. The chain joins TRBV18 to TRBJ2-7, with D possibly TRBD1 on 6 matching bases. The ends were cut back, 3 bases at V and 7 bases at J, with 10 bases in the middle. The germline V gene encodes CDR1 KGHSH and CDR2 LQKENI. This CDR3 region has 12 residues. The CDR3 nucleotides read TGTGCCAGCTCACCTAACAGGGAAGAGCAGTACTTC. It is translated as CASSPNREEQYF.

There are a few counts of this clone. The V gene is TRBV9, the J gene TRBJ1-5; D is possibly TRBD1 (6 bases). The CDR3 is 13 amino acids. The V end lost 5 bases, the J end lost 11 bases, and 17 bases lay between the germline ends. Germline assignment: CDR1 SGDLS and CDR2 YYNGEE. DNA for the CDR3: TGTGCCAGCAGTGTCGGGGGGCACGGGGCCCAGCATTTT. It translates to CASSVGGHGAQHF.

The genes are TRBV7-9 and TRBJ2-6; unclear D gene. The germline gives CDR1 SEHNR, CDR2 FQNEAQ (reference sequence). CDR3 length equals 15 residues. Trimming shortened V by 5 bases and J by 0 bases, and 8 bases separated the two germline ends. Here the CDR3 reads CASSLYNSGANVLTF. CDR3 DNA sequence: TGTGCCAGCAGCCTATACAACTCTGGGGCCAACGTCCTGACTTTC.

The rearrangement joins TRBV6-5 to TRBJ1-5; D uncertain. V was pared by 2 bases and J by 2 bases, with 4 bases between. CDR3 length: 13 residues. Germline V lookup: CDR1 MNHEY, CDR2 SVGAGI. The DNA for the CDR3 is TGTGCCAGCAGTTACGGCCGCAATCAGCCCCAGCATTTT. This sequence encodes CASSYGRNQPQHF.